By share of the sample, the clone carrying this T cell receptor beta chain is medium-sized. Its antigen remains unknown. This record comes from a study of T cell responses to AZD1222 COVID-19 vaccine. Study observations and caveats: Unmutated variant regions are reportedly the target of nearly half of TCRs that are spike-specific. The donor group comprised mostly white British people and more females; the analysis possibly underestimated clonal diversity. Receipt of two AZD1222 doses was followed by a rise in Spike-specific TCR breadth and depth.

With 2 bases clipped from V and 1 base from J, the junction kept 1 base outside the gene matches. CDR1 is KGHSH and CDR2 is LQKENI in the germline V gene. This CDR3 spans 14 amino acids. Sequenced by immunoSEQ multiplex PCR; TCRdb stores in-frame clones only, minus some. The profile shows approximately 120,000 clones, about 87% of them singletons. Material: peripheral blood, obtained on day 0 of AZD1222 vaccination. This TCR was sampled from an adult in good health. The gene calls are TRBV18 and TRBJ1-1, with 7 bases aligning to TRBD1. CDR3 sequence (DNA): TGTGCCAGCTCACCAGGACAGGAGAACACTGAAGCTTTCTTT. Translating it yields CASSPGQENTEAFF.